These 25 T cell receptor beta chains came from one sample sequenced in a study of shared T cell receptors in the human thymus. Sequencing was performed with immunoSEQ multiplex PCR; in TCRdb, only in-frame clones are kept and a portion is missing. The sample yields around 730,000 clones, around 85% seen once. The sample was also linked to a second study, of human thymus T cells.

Sample: thymocytes. Receptor source: a girl under three years old with a congenital heart defect.

The gene calls are TRBV28 and TRBJ1-2, with TRBD1 matching over 7 bases. The ends lost 5 bases at V and 1 base at J; junction bases unmatched: 10. Germline V gives CDR1 MDHEN, CDR2 SYDVKM. CDR3 length: 16 residues. The CDR3 is CASSLRPGTVNYGYTF. CDR3 in DNA: TGTGCCAGCAGTCTCCGCCCCGGGACAGTTAACTATGGCTACACCTTC.

The chain carries TRBV4-1 and TRBJ2-5, with 8 positions matching TRBD2. Trimming cost V 4 bases and J 4 bases; bases outside gene matches: 17. The CDR3 consists of 18 residues. Per germline, CDR1 MGHRA and CDR2 YSYEKL. The CDR3 region is CASSLSMTGTRGGETQYF. The CDR3 region has the DNA TGCGCCAGCAGCCTAAGTATGACCGGGACTAGGGGCGGAGAGACCCAGTACTTC.

The count of this clone is one. V usage is TRBV25-1 and J usage is TRBJ1-2, with D possibly matching TRBD1 (6 bases). CDR1 is MGHDK, CDR2 SYGVNS, per germline. The CDR3 is 18 amino acids. V was clipped by 2 bases and J by 0 bases, with 19 bases between them. This CDR3 is CASSEPGTPITPNYGYTF. In nucleotides, the CDR3 is TGTGCCAGCAGTGAACCCGGGACACCTATAACTCCTAACTATGGCTACACCTTC.

This chain joins TRBV27 and TRBJ2-2; TRBD1 matches at 12 bases. V was pared by 7 bases and J by 5 bases, with 8 bases of the junction left unmatched. Germline V gene sequence: CDR1 MNHEY, CDR2 SMNVEV (reference sequence). The CDR3 totals 16 residues. In DNA form, the CDR3 reads TGTGCCAGCAAACTCCGGGACAGGGGGCTAACCGGGGAGCTGTTTTTT. Its protein is CASKLRDRGLTGELFF.

The V call is TRBV5-1, the J call TRBJ2-5; D not certain. CDR1 SGHRS and CDR2 YFSETQ come from the germline V gene. Trimming took 0 bases from V and 0 from J, leaving 6 bases between them. The CDR3 consists of 14 residues. In nucleotides, the CDR3 is TGCGCCAGCAGCTTGGAGGCGGACCAAGAGACCCAGTACTTC. Protein: CASSLEADQETQYF.

The V and J genes are TRBV27 and TRBJ1-2; 7 nucleotides agree with TRBD1. CDR1 is MNHEY, CDR2 SMNVEV, per germline (reference sequence). The CDR3 has 13 amino acids. Trimming at V came to 6 bases and at J to 10 bases, leaving 11 bases not matched to a gene. The CDR3 nucleotides are TGTGCCAGCAGCCCCGGACAGGCTGGGAACTACACCTTC. It encodes CASSPGQAGNYTF.

The chain employs TRBV6-1 and TRBJ2-3, with 8 positions matching TRBD2. Looked up from germline, CDR1 is MNHNS and CDR2 is SASEGT. This CDR3 contains 16 residues. The trim removed 4 bases at V and 0 bases at J, leaving 6 bases unmatched. CDR3 in DNA: TGTGCCAGCAGTGGATTAGGCGGGGGGAGCACAGATACGCAGTATTTT. Its translation: CASSGLGGGSTDTQYF.

The chain uses TRBV27 and TRBJ2-4; possibly TRBD2 for D (5 bases). This CDR3 has 13 amino acids. The V gene lost 5 bases and the J gene lost 5 bases, with 10 bases spanning the gap. Germline-derived CDR1 and CDR2 are MNHEY and SMNVEV (reference sequence). The CDR3 DNA follows: TGTGCCAGCAGTGCGGGTGGGGAAAACATTCAGTACTTC. It encodes CASSAGGENIQYF.

V is TRBV7-2 and J is TRBJ1-2; tentatively, D is TRBD1 (6 bases). Germline values: CDR1 SGHTA, CDR2 FQGNSA. V lost 7 bases and J 1 base, leaving 13 bases between the germline ends. The CDR3 sequence is 14 residues long. The CDR3 spells CASTPGESNYGYTF. CDR3 nucleotide sequence: TGTGCCAGCACCCCAGGGGAGAGTAACTATGGCTACACCTTC.

The chain combines TRBV5-5 with TRBJ2-1, with 9 bases aligning to TRBD2. Germline CDR1 and CDR2: SGHKS and YYEKEE (reference sequence). The CDR3 loop spans 15 amino acids. Losses at the gene ends were 0 bases for V and 2 bases for J; bases not matched to a gene: 0. CDR3 sequence reads: CASSLGGGAYNEQFF. Here the CDR3 DNA reads TGTGCCAGCAGCTTGGGCGGGGGGGCCTACAATGAGCAGTTCTTC.

This chain uses TRBV5-1 with TRBJ1-2, with D perhaps matching TRBD1 (5 bases). Trimming removed 4 bases from V and 0 bases from J, with 19 bases in between. The CDR3 extends over 17 amino acids. The germline V gene encodes CDR1 SGHRS and CDR2 YFSETQ. The CDR3 nucleotides are TGCGCCAGCAGCCTCGCCGGGGGGGGTCGAGCTAACTATGGCTACACCTTC. Its translation: CASSLAGGGRANYGYTF.

DNA for the CDR3: TGTGCCAGCAGTTCTTGTGGGCGCCCCTACGAGCAGTACTTC. Translated: CASSSCGRPYEQYF. The J gene is TRBJ2-7, the V gene TRBV6-5; D unclear. Germline loops: CDR1 MNHEY, CDR2 SVGAGI. Between the trimmed V and J ends, which lost 4 bases and 2 bases, there was a span of 12 bases. CDR3 length: 14 residues.

This clone was picked up one time. J is TRBJ1-2 and V is TRBV10-2, with 9 bases fitting TRBD1. Germline assignment: CDR1 WSHSY and CDR2 SAAADI. V trimming: 5 bases; J trimming: 0 bases; junction bases outside the gene matches: 7. This CDR3 has 16 amino acids. The CDR3 DNA is TGCGCCAGCAGTCAAACAGGGGGCGAGGCTAACTATGGCTACACCTTC. This encodes CASSQTGGEANYGYTF.

The gene calls are TRBV11-1 and TRBJ2-7; D call uncertain. The V gene's germline CDR1 is SGHAT and CDR2 FQDESV (reference sequence). CDR3 length: 14 amino acids. V dropped 5 bases and J dropped 6 bases, with 17 bases sitting between them. DNA for the CDR3: TGTGCCAGCAGCCATCCGCGGATTACTCTCGAGCAGTACTTC. Residues: CASSHPRITLEQYF.

This sequence joins TRBV5-6 and TRBJ1-6; 8 nucleotides agree with TRBD1. The V and J ends lost 3 bases and 9 bases, in that order; junction bases with no gene match: 8. The CDR3 sequence is 15 residues long. Germline CDR1 reads SGHDT; CDR2 reads YYEEEE. CDR3 in amino acids: CASSSGTGFASPLHF. The CDR3 DNA is TGTGCCAGCAGCTCTGGGACAGGCTTTGCTTCACCCCTCCACTTT.

The chain combines TRBV11-2 with TRBJ1-6; 7 nucleotides agree with TRBD1. J gave up 8 bases and V 1 base, and 8 bases lay outside the gene matches. CDR1 is SGHAT and CDR2 is FQNNGV in the germline V gene. The CDR3 runs 16 residues. The CDR3 spells CASSLGDRDIHSPLHF. The CDR3 region has the DNA TGTGCCAGCAGCTTAGGAGACAGGGATATCCATTCACCCCTCCACTTT. Based on the CDR3 plus reference TRBV11-2 and TRBJ1-6, the full variable domain is EAGVAQSPRYKIIEKRQSVAFWCNPISGHATLYWYQQILGQGPKLLIQFQNNGVVDDSQLPKDRFSAERLKGVDSTLKIQPAKLEDSAVYLCASSLGDRDIHSPLHFGNGTRLTVT.

This chain connects TRBV2 to TRBJ2-2; 8 nucleotides align to TRBD2. In germline, CDR1 is SNHLY, CDR2 FYNNEI. With V trimmed by 2 bases and J by 3 bases, 20 bases remained unmatched. The CDR3 is made up of 21 amino acids. The CDR3 sequence: CASSEIGRGEGSGGHTGELFF. The CDR3 nucleotides are TGTGCCAGCAGTGAAATTGGGAGGGGCGAAGGGAGCGGGGGCCACACCGGGGAGCTGTTTTTT.

This chain connects TRBV6-1 to TRBJ1-2; 8 bases are shared with TRBD1. The V gene's germline CDR1 is MNHNS and CDR2 SASEGT. This CDR3 region has 16 residues. V was clipped by 2 bases and J by 5 bases; unmatched bases: 10. The CDR3 DNA is TGTGCCAGCAGTGAATCTTCGGACAGGGTGAGGTATGGCTACACCTTC. The encoded protein is CASSESSDRVRYGYTF.

The chain joins TRBV7-2 to TRBJ2-2; 11 bases are a match to TRBD1. The germline CDR1 and CDR2 sequences are SGHTA and FQGNSA. The CDR3 covers 15 residues. Trimming at V came to 3 bases and at J to 4 bases, leaving 1 base not matched to a gene. The CDR3 loop is CASSFGTGGTGELFF. CDR3 DNA: TGTGCCAGCAGCTTCGGGACAGGGGGCACCGGGGAGCTGTTTTTT. The full variable domain, completed using reference TRBV7-2 and TRBJ2-2, is GAGVSQSPSNKVTEKGKDVELRCDPISGHTALYWYRQSLGQGLEFLIYFQGNSAPDKSGLPSDRFSAERTGGSVSTLTIQRTQQEDSAVYLCASSFGTGGTGELFFGEGSRLTVL.

The rearrangement uses TRBV11-2 and TRBJ2-1; unclear D gene. Per the germline V gene, CDR1 is SGHAT and CDR2 is FQNNGV. The CDR3 is 11 residues long. Trimming cost V 4 bases and J 7 bases, with 5 bases left between them. The CDR3 DNA reads TGTGCCAGCAGCTACTTGAATGAGCAGTTCTTC. Residues: CASSYLNEQFF.

The rearrangement uses TRBV6-5 and TRBJ2-1; 9 bases map to TRBD2. This CDR3 comprises 15 residues. In germline, CDR1 is MNHEY, CDR2 SVGAGI. V dropped 10 bases and J dropped 6; count of bases not matched to a gene: 13. The CDR3 nucleotides are TGTGCCACCCCGTGGGCGGGGGGGCCGGGCAATGAGCAGTTCTTC. As protein: CATPWAGGPGNEQFF.

This clone was recorded only once. The chain has TRBV6-6 and TRBJ2-7; 10 bases line up with TRBD2. Germline V gives CDR1 MNHNY, CDR2 SVGAGI (reference sequence). Trimming removed 5 bases from V and 5 bases from J; junction bases left unmatched: 9. The CDR3 covers 15 residues. CDR3 amino acids: CASSTGTSAPHEQYF. The DNA for the CDR3 is TGTGCCAGCAGTACCGGGACTAGCGCCCCCCACGAGCAGTACTTC.

The genes are TRBV4-2 and TRBJ2-4; the D gene is possibly TRBD1 (5 bases). The ends were cut back, 2 bases at V and 8 bases at J, with 16 bases in the middle. CDR3 length equals 15 residues. Germline CDR1 reads LGHNA; CDR2 reads YNFKEQ. For the CDR3, the DNA is TGTGCCAGCAGCCAAACCGCAGGGCCGGTAGACATTCAGTACTTC. The encoded protein is CASSQTAGPVDIQYF.

The chain recombines TRBV18 with TRBJ1-2; TRBD1 matches at 10 bases. This CDR3 contains 17 residues. Germline CDR1 KGHSH, CDR2 LQKENI. V was pared by 5 bases and J by 3 bases, with 12 bases of the junction left unmatched. The CDR3 DNA follows: TGTGCCAGCTCATCTAGGACAGGGGGAGGGAAGGACTATGGCTACACCTTC. Protein: CASSSRTGGGKDYGYTF.

J is TRBJ1-2 and V is TRBV10-3; TRBD1 might be the D (6 bases). Germline values: CDR1 ENHRY, CDR2 SYGVKD. Trimming stripped 1 base from V and 4 bases from J, with 16 bases between. The CDR3 length is 16 residues. The CDR3: CAISEYATGSVYGYTF. The CDR3 DNA is TGTGCCATCAGTGAGTACGCTACAGGGTCAGTCTATGGCTACACCTTC.